The clone carrying this T cell receptor beta chain has only a few counts. Its target is not known. This CDR3 has 13 residues. Trimming removed 2 bases from V and 4 bases from J, with 7 bases in between. Germline values: CDR1 MNHEY, CDR2 SMNVEV (reference sequence). cDNA serving as the sequencing template came from extracted, reverse transcribed RNA. Libraries were prepared by immunoSEQ multiplex PCR; TCRdb keeps only in-frame clonotypes and omits some of them. The sample includes 95,000 to 100,000 clones, about 60% of them seen just once. This sample was taken from a study of CD8+ T cells in alopecia areata. Whole-study context: Those patients who were treated received oral tofacitinib, which was given at 5 to 10 mg twice daily for moderate-to-severe alopecia areata. The study, taken as a whole, reports: Among the top 100, expanded CD8+ clones were significantly decreased by tofacitinib, as was scalp clonality. TCRs were shared less clearly across patients than in mice, possibly for HLA-related reasons.

The treatment here: oral pan-JAK inhibitor, 5-10 mg twice daily. Alopecia areata patients provided lesional scalp punch biopsies and peripheral blood, both collected for the study. The V gene is TRBV27, the J gene TRBJ2-3; D is ambiguous. The sample in question was CD8+ T cells sorted from blood, obtained between weeks 55 and 70, from a patient treated with tofacitinib. This receptor was identified in a human donor with alopecia areata. The CDR3 spells CASSLEVPDTQYF. The CDR3 DNA follows: TGTGCCAGCAGTTTAGAGGTTCCAGATACGCAGTATTTT.